Listed here are 20 T cell receptor beta chains from one sample, sequenced in a study of shared clonotypes between healthy human individuals. TCRdb's table, derived via immunoSEQ multiplex PCR, lists solely in-frame clones and lacks some. The data show over a million clones, with around 82% seen just once and under 0.8% held by the top ten. Specimen: memory CD4+ T cells from PBMCs. Subset: CD45RA-negative fraction. The receptor set was obtained from a man aged 18 to 30 in good health. Some clones in this sample may be carry-over from other donors' samples.

This clone has more than one count but fewer than ten. The V gene is TRBV19, the J gene TRBJ1-2; D uncertain. V was shortened by 6 bases and J by 5 bases, with 16 bases between the two germline ends. The germline V gene encodes CDR1 LNHDA and CDR2 SQIVND (reference sequence). This CDR3 comprises 14 residues. The CDR3: CASSLSFSSYGYTF. CDR3 nucleotide sequence: TGTGCCAGTAGCCTATCTTTTAGTTCATATGGCTACACCTTC.

This clone was seen more than once but under ten times. The J gene is TRBJ2-5, the V gene TRBV7-2; TRBD2 agrees at 8 bases. V gave up 1 base and J gave up 2 bases; unmatched junction bases: 6. Germline V lookup: CDR1 SGHTA, CDR2 FQGNSA. The CDR3 spans 16 residues. The CDR3 nucleotides read TGTGCCAGCAGCTTAGACATAGGCGGGGGGCAAGAGACCCAGTACTTC. This gives the protein CASSLDIGGGQETQYF.

Details on this clone: This clone may be a read error of a much larger clone one base away. V and J are TRBV7-2 and TRBJ2-3; 7 bases line up with TRBD2. The CDR3 is made up of 15 amino acids. V lost 0 bases, J lost 5 bases, and 5 bases stayed unmatched. The germline V gene has CDR1 SGHTA and CDR2 FQGNSA. DNA for the CDR3: TGTGCCAGCAGCTTAGCGGGAGGGCCTAGAGATACGCAGTATTTT. It codes for CASSLAGGPRDTQYF.

This clone was seen just once. V and J are TRBV5-1 and TRBJ2-5, with D unclear. The CDR3 sequence is 15 residues long. The V end lost 1 base, the J end lost 3 bases, and 13 bases lay between the germline ends. CDR1 is SGHRS, CDR2 YFSETQ, per germline. The DNA of the CDR3 is TGCGCCAGCAGCTTGAACGCTAACTTCAAAGAGACCCAGTACTTC. Translation: CASSLNANFKETQYF.

Regarding this clone: Other DNA sequences in this sample translate to the same CDR3. V is TRBV7-9 and J is TRBJ1-1; D is unclear. With 0 bases removed from V and 3 bases from J, the gap between germline ends came to 5 bases. Germline V gene lookup returns CDR1 SEHNR and CDR2 FQNEAQ (reference sequence). The CDR3 runs 13 residues. The CDR3 bases are TGTGCCAGCAGCTTAGCGCCAGACACTGAAGCTTTCTTT. As protein: CASSLAPDTEAFF.

The rearrangement uses TRBV7-2 and TRBJ2-1; D perhaps matches TRBD1 (6 bases). CDR3 length equals 15 residues. Germline values: CDR1 SGHTA, CDR2 FQGNSA. Trimming took off 7 bases at V and 1 base at J, with 14 bases between the two ends. The CDR3 loop reads CASTYTGSSYNEQFF. As DNA, the CDR3 is TGTGCCAGCACCTATACAGGGTCATCCTACAATGAGCAGTTCTTC.

With regard to this clone: The sample carries other DNA sequences with the same CDR3. This sequence joins TRBV28 and TRBJ1-3; D is uncertain. This CDR3 region has 13 residues. Germline-derived CDR1 and CDR2 are MDHEN and SYDVKM. The germline V and J ends were trimmed by 3 bases and 4 bases, with 7 bases remaining between them. The CDR3 nucleotides are TGTGCCAGCAGTTTGCCCACAGGAAACACCATATATTTT. Translated, it gives CASSLPTGNTIYF.

The chain employs TRBV4-2 and TRBJ1-1; possibly TRBD1 for D (5 bases). Germline CDR1 reads LGHNA; CDR2 reads YNFKEQ. The CDR3 consists of 15 residues. Trimming removed 0 bases from V and 7 bases from J, with 15 bases in between. DNA for the CDR3: TGTGCCAGCAGCCAAGATCCGGCAGGGCAAAGTGAAGCTTTCTTT. Its protein is CASSQDPAGQSEAFF.

Turning to this clone: This sample also contains other DNA sequences that code for the same CDR3. The chain combines TRBV18 with TRBJ2-7; 16 bases map to TRBD2. Trimming at V came to 3 bases and at J to 7 bases, leaving 0 bases not matched to a gene. Looked up from germline, CDR1 is KGHSH and CDR2 is LQKENI. This CDR3 spans 14 amino acids. The CDR3 nucleotides read TGTGCCAGCTCACCGGGACTAGCGGGAGGGGAGCAGTACTTC. It translates to CASSPGLAGGEQYF.

The chain recombines TRBV7-9 with TRBJ2-7, with TRBD1 matching over 8 bases. Trimming at V came to 5 bases and at J to 0 bases, leaving 12 bases not matched to a gene. The CDR3 is 17 amino acids. Looked up from germline, CDR1 is SEHNR and CDR2 is FQNEAQ (reference sequence). The CDR3 coding sequence is TGTGCCAGCAGCCTGCCCCCCCACGGACAGGGCTCCTACGAGCAGTACTTC. This gives the protein CASSLPPHGQGSYEQYF.

This clone appeared a single time. DNA of the CDR3: TGTGCCAGCAGCTTATATGGAGCGGGGGTATACTCCTACAATGAGCAGTTCTTC. It yields the protein CASSLYGAGVYSYNEQFF. The chain is built from TRBV7-2 and TRBJ2-1; the match to TRBD2 covers 8 bases. V gave up 2 bases and J gave up 0 bases; unmatched junction bases: 9. Germline assignment: CDR1 SGHTA and CDR2 FQGNSA. This CDR3 region has 18 residues.

This clone was seen more than once but under ten times. The chain recombines TRBV19 with TRBJ1-2; the D gene is possibly TRBD1 (5 bases). The germline CDR1 and CDR2 sequences are LNHDA and SQIVND (reference sequence). There are 12 residues in the CDR3. V dropped 5 bases and J dropped 6 bases, with 10 bases sitting between them. DNA for the CDR3: TGTGCCAGTAGTCCTCGGACACATGGCTACACCTTC. Its protein is CASSPRTHGYTF.

The J gene is TRBJ2-7, the V gene TRBV28; TRBD2 matches 7 bases. V lost 2 bases and J lost 0; bases outside the gene matches: 4. The CDR3 extends over 15 amino acids. From germline, CDR1 is MDHEN and CDR2 SYDVKM. CDR3 protein: CASSLAGALSYEQYF. The CDR3 bases are TGTGCCAGCAGTTTAGCGGGAGCCCTCTCCTACGAGCAGTACTTC.

Note on this clone: Given a much more abundant clone one base away, this may be a read error. The V gene is TRBV9, the J gene TRBJ2-3; no clear D. CDR1 SGDLS and CDR2 YYNGEE come from the germline V gene. The CDR3 runs 14 residues. V was shortened by 1 base and J by 0 bases, with 6 bases between the two germline ends. The CDR3 is CASSVIPSTDTQYF. The CDR3 nucleotides read TGTGCCAGCAGCGTAATTCCTAGCACAGATACGCAGTATTTT. Drawing the rest from reference TRBV9 and TRBJ2-3, the complete variable domain is DSGVTQTPKHLITATGQRVTLRCSPRSGDLSVYWYQQSLDQGLQFLIQYYNGEERAKGNILERFSAQQFPDLHSELNLSSLELGDSALYFCASSVIPSTDTQYFGPGTRLTVL.

This chain uses TRBV5-4 with TRBJ1-3; possibly TRBD1 for D (5 bases). This CDR3 region has 15 residues. Germline V lookup: CDR1 SGHNT, CDR2 YYREEE (reference sequence). V was cut by 2 bases and J by 0 bases, with 9 bases left in between. The CDR3 DNA reads as TGTGCCAGCAGCTTAAGGGGAAACTCTGGAAACACCATATATTTT. Its protein product is CASSLRGNSGNTIYF.

This chain links TRBV29-1 with TRBJ2-7; D perhaps matches TRBD2 (6 bases). The CDR3 totals 12 residues. Between the trimmed V and J ends, which lost 0 bases and 6 bases, there was a span of 9 bases. Germline CDR1 and CDR2: SQVTM and ANQGSEA. The DNA for the CDR3 is TGCAGCGTTGAAGAGGAGGGGCGCGAGCAGTACTTC. Encoded protein: CSVEEEGREQYF.

This clone showed up just once. The genes are TRBV18 and TRBJ2-7; the D gene could be TRBD1 or TRBD2 (6 bases each). Germline CDR1 is KGHSH and CDR2 is LQKENI. The V and J ends lost 3 bases and 5 bases respectively, with 11 bases between them. The length of the CDR3 is 13 residues. DNA of the CDR3: TGTGCCAGCTCACCCCTTGGGGGGCACGAGCAGTACTTC. As protein: CASSPLGGHEQYF.

A single count supports this clone. The rearrangement links TRBV7-2 to TRBJ1-1; 12 bases agree with TRBD1. The CDR3 extends over 17 amino acids. The trim removed 1 base at V and 3 bases at J, leaving 6 bases unmatched. Germline CDR1 SGHTA, CDR2 FQGNSA. This chain's CDR3 is CASSLGGTGGKHTEAFF. The CDR3 bases are TGTGCCAGCAGCTTAGGTGGGACAGGGGGCAAACACACTGAAGCTTTCTTT. The variable domain in full, completed from reference TRBV7-2 and TRBJ1-1, reads GAGVSQSPSNKVTEKGKDVELRCDPISGHTALYWYRQSLGQGLEFLIYFQGNSAPDKSGLPSDRFSAERTGGSVSTLTIQRTQQEDSAVYLCASSLGGTGGKHTEAFFGQGTRLTVV.

For the CDR3, the DNA is TGTGCCAGCAGCTTAAGTCTAGTGAGGGAGACCCAGTACTTC. As protein: CASSLSLVRETQYF. The V call is TRBV7-7, the J call TRBJ2-5; D unresolved. Germline CDR1 reads SSHAT; CDR2 reads FNYEAQ (reference sequence). The CDR3 is made up of 14 amino acids. V lost 2 bases and J lost 5, with 12 bases in between.

CDR3 protein: CASSELPQQGYTF. CDR3 DNA: TGTGCCAGCAGTGAACTCCCGCAGCAGGGCTACACCTTC. The chain uses TRBV2 and TRBJ1-2; D call uncertain. The V gene's germline CDR1 is SNHLY and CDR2 FYNNEI. The CDR3 spans 13 residues. V was cut by 2 bases and J by 8 bases, with 12 bases left in between.